This TCR beta chain was profiled in a study of shared clonotypes between healthy human individuals. This clone was found once. There are 14 residues in the CDR3. V lost 2 bases to trimming and J lost 4 bases, with 9 bases between them. Looked up from germline, CDR1 is MNHEY and CDR2 is SMNVEV (reference sequence). Libraries were prepared by immunoSEQ multiplex PCR; TCRdb keeps only in-frame clonotypes and omits some of them. The sample lists approximately 1.5 million clones, 98% seen once, with 0.45% in the top ten. The clonotype was recovered from a man aged 30 to 45 in good health. Sequences were obtained from naive CD4+ T cells sorted from blood. Subset here: CD45RA+ positively selected. V usage is TRBV27 and J usage is TRBJ2-1, with D unclear. The CDR3 DNA reads as TGTGCCAGCAGTTTAAGGTCCTTTTACAATGAGCAGTTCTTC. Amino acids: CASSLRSFYNEQFF.